The 16 T cell receptor beta chains presented below share a single source sample, sequenced in a study of cytomegalovirus exposure and HLA in healthy donors (TCRdb year 2017). The receptor library was made with the immunoSEQ multiplex PCR assay. For the multiplex PCR, a mixture combining 60 forward primers for TCR Vbeta segments and 13 reverse primers for TCR Jbeta segments was used. What TCRdb holds here is the immuneACCESS table cut down to in-frame rearrangements. Part of the clones is not present; checked against another copy, under half of the missing clones reflect an unresolved V gene, and the others are unexplained. The sample has about 77,000 clones on record, roughly four fifths of them singletons. The top ten constitute less than 4.5% of the sample. Sequences were obtained from PBMCs. The origin of the receptors is a man aged 35 to 55 in good health and CMV-seronegative.

The chain combines TRBV6-6 with TRBJ1-1; the D gene is possibly TRBD1 (6 bases). The CDR3 contains 13 residues. Trimming took 9 bases from V and 3 from J, leaving 14 bases between them. The germline V gene has CDR1 MNHNY and CDR2 SVGAGI (reference sequence). For the CDR3, the DNA is TGTGCCAGTTTCCTGGGGGGGCACACTGAAGCTTTCTTT. Its protein is CASFLGGHTEAFF.

The CDR3 sequence: CASSREGSGANVLTF. The DNA for the CDR3 is TGCGCCAGCAGTCGGGAAGGGTCCGGGGCCAACGTCCTGACTTTC. The chain recombines TRBV5-1 with TRBJ2-6; possibly TRBD2 for D (5 bases). Germline lookup yields CDR1 SGHRS and CDR2 YFSETQ. The CDR3 consists of 15 residues. Between the trimmed V and J ends, which lost 5 bases and 4 bases, there was a span of 13 bases.

The CDR3 reads CAISESKFSSGVNTGELFF. CDR3 in DNA: TGTGCCATCAGTGAGTCGAAGTTTTCCAGCGGAGTGAACACCGGGGAGCTGTTTTTT. The chain links TRBV10-3 to TRBJ2-2; D perhaps matches TRBD2 (5 bases). The V gene's germline CDR1 is ENHRY and CDR2 SYGVKD. V was clipped by 0 bases and J by 1 base, with 18 bases between them. The CDR3 length is 19 residues.

The chain carries TRBV7-9 and TRBJ2-1; D might be TRBD1 (5 bases). The CDR3 length is 14 residues. The V end lost 4 bases, the J end lost 7 bases, and 14 bases lay between the germline ends. In germline, CDR1 is SEHNR, CDR2 FQNEAQ (reference sequence). CDR3 in DNA: TGTGCCAGCAGCTCAGACACTCAGGGTAATGAGCAGTTCTTC. Its protein is CASSSDTQGNEQFF.

This chain links TRBV10-3 with TRBJ2-7; TRBD1 matches 8 bases. V shed 7 bases, J shed 2 bases, and the junction held 7 bases outside the gene matches. This CDR3 is 14 amino acids long. The germline V gene has CDR1 ENHRY and CDR2 SYGVKD. CDR3 protein: CAIKEDREAYEQYF. The CDR3 DNA is TGTGCCATCAAAGAGGACAGGGAGGCCTACGAGCAGTACTTC.

This chain connects TRBV28 to TRBJ1-1; TRBD1 matches at 10 bases. Per the germline V gene, CDR1 is MDHEN and CDR2 is SYDVKM. The CDR3 has 14 amino acids. J gave up 5 bases and V 5 bases, and 5 bases lay outside the gene matches. The CDR3, as DNA: TGTGCCAGCAGTAGACAGGGGGCGCGTACTGAAGCTTTCTTT. Residues: CASSRQGARTEAFF. Looking up the rest from reference TRBV28 and TRBJ1-1 gives the full variable domain: DVKVTQSSRYLVKRTGEKVFLECVQDMDHENMFWYRQDPGLGLRLIYFSYDVKMKEKGDIPEGYSVSREKKERFSLILESASTNQTSMYLCASSRQGARTEAFFGQGTRLTVV.

This clone was picked up a small number of times. The chain employs TRBV2 and TRBJ1-1, with TRBD1 as a possible D gene (5 bases). Germline-derived CDR1 and CDR2 are SNHLY and FYNNEI. The CDR3 totals 13 residues. V lost 4 bases and J lost 11, with 17 bases in between. CDR3 DNA: TGTGCCAGCAGTGTATGGTCAGGGAAAGGGGCTTTCTTT. Protein sequence: CASSVWSGKGAFF.

V gene TRBV4-3 combines with J gene TRBJ1-5, with unresolved D. CDR3 size: 14 residues. V was pared by 0 bases and J by 3 bases, with 6 bases between. Germline V gives CDR1 LGHNA, CDR2 YSLEER. The CDR3 coding sequence is TGCGCCAGCAGCCAAGATTGGCACAATCAGCCCCAGCATTTT. The encoded protein is CASSQDWHNQPQHF.

V gene TRBV14 combines with J gene TRBJ2-3; the D is unclear. V was cut by 2 bases and J by 2 bases, with 11 bases left in between. Germline CDR1 is SGHDN and CDR2 is FVKESK. The CDR3 contains 15 residues. The CDR3 protein is CASSQYPDNTDTQYF. The CDR3 DNA follows: TGTGCCAGCAGCCAATACCCAGACAACACAGATACGCAGTATTTT. Using reference TRBV14 and TRBJ2-3 for the parts outside the CDR3, the full variable domain is EAGVTQFPSHSVIEKGQTVTLRCDPISGHDNLYWYRRVMGKEIKFLLHFVKESKQDESGMPNNRFLAERTGGTYSTLKVQPAELEDSGVYFCASSQYPDNTDTQYFGPGTRLTVL.

The rearrangement links TRBV6-6 to TRBJ2-1; TRBD2 matches 13 bases. This CDR3 is built from 15 residues. The germline V gene encodes CDR1 MNHNY and CDR2 SVGAGI (reference sequence). With V trimmed by 6 bases and J by 7 bases, 6 bases remained unmatched. CDR3 residues: CASRLAGGSGNEQFF. The CDR3, as DNA: TGTGCCAGCAGACTAGCGGGAGGGAGTGGAAATGAGCAGTTCTTC.

The chain is built from TRBV30 and TRBJ2-7, with D tentatively TRBD1 (6 bases). V was shortened by 0 bases and J by 0 bases, with 12 bases between the two germline ends. The CDR3 totals 15 residues. CDR1 and CDR2 from the germline V gene are GTSNPN and SVGIG (reference sequence). This chain's CDR3 is CAWSVGGRSSYEQYF. CDR3 bases: TGTGCCTGGAGTGTAGGGGGTCGGAGCTCCTACGAGCAGTACTTC.

V gene TRBV5-4 combines with J gene TRBJ1-1; D is unclear. CDR1 and CDR2 from the germline V gene are SGHNT and YYREEE (reference sequence). CDR3 length: 15 amino acids. V was cut by 0 bases and J by 2 bases, with 11 bases left in between. The CDR3 bases are TGTGCCAGCAGCTTGGAAGTGGACTACAACACTGAAGCTTTCTTT. This codes for CASSLEVDYNTEAFF.

This chain links TRBV9 with TRBJ1-3; D perhaps matches TRBD1 (5 bases). There are 15 residues in the CDR3. Germline V gene sequence: CDR1 SGDLS, CDR2 YYNGEE. The ends were cut back, 0 bases at V and 2 bases at J, with 9 bases in the middle. For the CDR3, the DNA is TGTGCCAGCAGCGTAGCCGGACAAACTGGAAACACCATATATTTT. The encoded protein is CASSVAGQTGNTIYF.

The chain recombines TRBV30 with TRBJ2-7, with 10 positions matching TRBD1. CDR1 is GTSNPN, CDR2 SVGIG, per germline (reference sequence). This CDR3 is built from 13 residues. The V and J ends lost 0 bases and 7 bases, in that order; junction bases with no gene match: 3. The CDR3 here is CAWSVDRGLEQYF. CDR3 DNA sequence: TGTGCCTGGAGTGTTGACAGGGGGCTTGAGCAGTACTTC. The variable domain in full, completed from reference TRBV30 and TRBJ2-7, reads SQTIHQWPATLVQPVGSPLSLECTVEGTSNPNLYWYRQAAGRGLQLLFYSVGIGQISSEVPQNLSASRPQDRQFILSSKKLLLSDSGFYLCAWSVDRGLEQYFGPGTRLTVT.

The V call is TRBV27, the J call TRBJ1-2; tentative D call: TRBD1 (5 bases). The V end lost 0 bases, the J end lost 7 bases, and 9 bases lay between the germline ends. Germline V gene sequence: CDR1 MNHEY, CDR2 SMNVEV (reference sequence). This CDR3 spans 13 amino acids. CDR3 sequence (DNA): TGTGCCAGCAGTTTATCCAGGGCTCGTGGCTACACCTTC. This sequence encodes CASSLSRARGYTF.

CDR3: CASSLRPDRGYGYTF. The CDR3 bases are TGTGCCAGCAGCTTAAGGCCCGACAGGGGTTATGGCTACACCTTC. The V call is TRBV11-2, the J call TRBJ1-2, with 8 bases fitting TRBD1. Germline CDR1 is SGHAT and CDR2 is FQNNGV. CDR3 length: 15 amino acids. V lost 2 bases to trimming and J lost 5 bases; unmatched junction nucleotides: 7.